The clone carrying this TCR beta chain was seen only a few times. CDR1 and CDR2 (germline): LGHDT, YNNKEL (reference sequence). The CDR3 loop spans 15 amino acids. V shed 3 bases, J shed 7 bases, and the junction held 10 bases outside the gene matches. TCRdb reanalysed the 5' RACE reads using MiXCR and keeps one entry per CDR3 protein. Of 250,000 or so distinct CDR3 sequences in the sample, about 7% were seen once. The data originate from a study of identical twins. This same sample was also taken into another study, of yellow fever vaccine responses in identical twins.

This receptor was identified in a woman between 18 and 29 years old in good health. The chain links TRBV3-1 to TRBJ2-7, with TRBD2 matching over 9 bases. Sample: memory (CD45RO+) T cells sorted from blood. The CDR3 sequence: CASSHAGTSFGEQYF. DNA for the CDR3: TGTGCCAGCAGCCACGCCGGGACTAGCTTTGGGGAGCAGTACTTC.